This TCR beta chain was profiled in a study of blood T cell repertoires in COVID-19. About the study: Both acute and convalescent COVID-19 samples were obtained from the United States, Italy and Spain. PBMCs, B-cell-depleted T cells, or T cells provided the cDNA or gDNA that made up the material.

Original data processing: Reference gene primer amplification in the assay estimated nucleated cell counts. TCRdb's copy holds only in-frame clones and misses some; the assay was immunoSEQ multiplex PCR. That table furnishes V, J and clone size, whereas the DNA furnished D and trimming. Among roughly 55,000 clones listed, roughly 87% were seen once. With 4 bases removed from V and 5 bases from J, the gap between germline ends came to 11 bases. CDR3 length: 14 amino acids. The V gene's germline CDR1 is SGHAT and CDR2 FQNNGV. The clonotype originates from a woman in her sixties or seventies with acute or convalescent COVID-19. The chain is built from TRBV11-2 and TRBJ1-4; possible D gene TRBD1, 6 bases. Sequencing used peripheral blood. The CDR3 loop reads CASSSGTGNEKLFF. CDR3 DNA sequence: TGTGCCAGCAGCTCCGGCACAGGGAATGAAAAACTGTTTTTT.